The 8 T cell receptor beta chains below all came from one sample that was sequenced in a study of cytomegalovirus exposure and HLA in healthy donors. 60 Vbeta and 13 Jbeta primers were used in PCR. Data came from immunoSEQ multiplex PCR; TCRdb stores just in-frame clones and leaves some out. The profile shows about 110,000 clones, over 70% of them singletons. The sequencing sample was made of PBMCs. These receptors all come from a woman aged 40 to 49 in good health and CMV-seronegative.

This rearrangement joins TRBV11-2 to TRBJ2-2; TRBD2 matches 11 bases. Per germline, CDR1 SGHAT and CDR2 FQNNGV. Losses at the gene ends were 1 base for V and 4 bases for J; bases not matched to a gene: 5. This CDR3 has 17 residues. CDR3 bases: TGTGCCAGCAGCTTAGGGCTAGCGGGAGGCCTCACCGGGGAGCTGTTTTTT. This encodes CASSLGLAGGLTGELFF.

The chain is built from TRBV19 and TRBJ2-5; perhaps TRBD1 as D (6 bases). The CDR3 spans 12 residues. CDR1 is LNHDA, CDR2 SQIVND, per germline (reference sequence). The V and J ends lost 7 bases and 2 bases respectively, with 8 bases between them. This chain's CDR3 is CASTDSQETQYF. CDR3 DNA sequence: TGTGCCAGTACGGACAGTCAAGAGACCCAGTACTTC.

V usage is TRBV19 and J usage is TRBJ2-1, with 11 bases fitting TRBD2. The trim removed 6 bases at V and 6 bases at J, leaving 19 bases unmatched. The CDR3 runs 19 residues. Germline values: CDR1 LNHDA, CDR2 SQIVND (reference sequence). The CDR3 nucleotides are TGTGCCAGTAGGAGCTTCTCCCGGGCGGGGACTAGCGGACCCAATGAGCAGTTCTTC. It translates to CASRSFSRAGTSGPNEQFF.

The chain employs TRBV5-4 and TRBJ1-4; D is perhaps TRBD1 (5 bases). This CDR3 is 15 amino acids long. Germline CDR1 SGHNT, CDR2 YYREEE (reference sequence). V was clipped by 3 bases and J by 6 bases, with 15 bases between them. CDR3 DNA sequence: TGTGCCAGCAGCTCCAAAGGGGAGGCAGATGAAAAACTGTTTTTT. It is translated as CASSSKGEADEKLFF. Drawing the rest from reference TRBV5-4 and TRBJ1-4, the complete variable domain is ETGVTQSPTHLIKTRGQQVTLRCSSQSGHNTVSWYQQALGQGPQFIFQYYREEENGRGNFPPRFSGLQFPNYSSELNVNALELDDSALYLCASSSKGEADEKLFFGSGTQLSVL.

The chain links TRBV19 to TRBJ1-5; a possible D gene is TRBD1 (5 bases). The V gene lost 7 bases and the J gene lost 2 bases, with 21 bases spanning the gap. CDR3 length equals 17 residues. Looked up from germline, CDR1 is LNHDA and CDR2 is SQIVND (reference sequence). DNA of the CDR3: TGTGCCAGTAATCCGTATAGCCGGGGGGGTGGCAATCAGCCCCAGCATTTT. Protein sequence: CASNPYSRGGGNQPQHF.

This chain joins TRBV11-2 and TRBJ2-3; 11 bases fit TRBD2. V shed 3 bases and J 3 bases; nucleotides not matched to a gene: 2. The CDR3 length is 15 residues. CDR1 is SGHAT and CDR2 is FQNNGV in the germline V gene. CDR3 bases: TGTGCCAGCAGCTTGTTAGCGGGAGGGACAGATACGCAGTATTTT. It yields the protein CASSLLAGGTDTQYF. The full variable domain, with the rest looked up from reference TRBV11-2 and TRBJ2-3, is EAGVAQSPRYKIIEKRQSVAFWCNPISGHATLYWYQQILGQGPKLLIQFQNNGVVDDSQLPKDRFSAERLKGVDSTLKIQPAKLEDSAVYLCASSLLAGGTDTQYFGPGTRLTVL.

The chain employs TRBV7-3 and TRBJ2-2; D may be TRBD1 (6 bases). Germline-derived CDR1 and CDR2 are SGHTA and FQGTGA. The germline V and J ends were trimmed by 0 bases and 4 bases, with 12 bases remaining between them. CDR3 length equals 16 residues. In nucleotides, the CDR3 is TGTGCCAGCAGCTTAACGGCAGGGGTGGGCACCGGGGAGCTGTTTTTT. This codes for CASSLTAGVGTGELFF.

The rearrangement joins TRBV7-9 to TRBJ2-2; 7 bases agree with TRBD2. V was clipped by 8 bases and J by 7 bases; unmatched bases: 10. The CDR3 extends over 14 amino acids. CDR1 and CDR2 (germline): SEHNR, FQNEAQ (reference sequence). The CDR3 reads CASVRDYLIGELFF. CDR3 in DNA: TGTGCCAGCGTCCGGGACTACCTAATCGGGGAGCTGTTTTTT. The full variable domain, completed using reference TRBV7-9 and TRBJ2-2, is DTGVSQNPRHKITKRGQNVTFRCDPISEHNRLYWYRQTLGQGPEFLTYFQNEAQLEKSRLLSDRFSAERPKGSFSTLEIQRTEQGDSAMYLCASVRDYLIGELFFGEGSRLTVL.